Here is one T cell receptor (beta chain) with its context. Its antigen remains unknown. This sample was taken from a study of early T cells in non-severe SARS-CoV-2 infection. On the study more broadly: With bulk RNA from unsorted whole blood as input, sequencing yielded unpaired chains.

Unique molecular identifier tags were affixed to discrete cDNA molecules. One entry per CDR3 protein results from TCRdb running MiXCR on the 5' RACE reads. The sample consists of some 87,000 distinct CDR3 sequences, about an eighth of them appearing once. Study observations and caveats: In VDJdb matching, anti-spike CD8 responses were favored while private and CD4 specificities went missing.

The CDR3 loop spans 15 amino acids. V lost 5 bases, J lost 2 bases, and 9 bases stayed unmatched. The germline gives CDR1 SEHNR, CDR2 FQNEAQ (reference sequence). Sequencing was done on a sample of whole blood. The sequence came from an adult who was a healthcare worker with PCR-confirmed SARS-CoV-2 infection or an uninfected control (not recorded which). V and J are TRBV7-9 and TRBJ2-7, with TRBD2 matching 7 bases. The CDR3 loop reads CASSPTLADTYEQYF. For the CDR3, the DNA is TGTGCCAGCAGCCCAACCCTAGCGGATACCTACGAGCAGTACTTC.